The following is a T cell receptor beta chain sequence with its context. No antigen is known for it. This record comes from a study of shared clonotypes between healthy human individuals. In the study overall: Donors had three CD4 naive, three CD4 memory, two CD8 naive and one CD8 memory plate apiece. Overall study results and limits: At large depth, rarefaction still showed sorted-subset sequencing to be incomplete.

Naive CD8 cells lacked CD45RO, underwent positive selection for CCR7 and left out terminally differentiated effector memory CD45RA+ cells. The CDR3 sequence is 13 residues long. Germline V gene lookup returns CDR1 MNHEY and CDR2 SMNVEV (reference sequence). V was trimmed by 4 bases and J by 2 bases, leaving 9 bases between them. Deep-level running was used for the assay. The protocol was immunoSEQ multiplex PCR, while the TCRdb copy is restricted to in-frame clones and leaves out a portion. The data contain roughly 1,800,000 clones, about 95% of them singletons. The chain joins TRBV27 to TRBJ2-7, with D perhaps given as TRBD1 or TRBD2 (5 bases each). What was sequenced was naive CD8+ T cells sorted from blood. The clonotype was recovered from a man between 18 and 29 years old in good health. CDR3 residues: CASSWDAAYEQYF. Here the CDR3 DNA reads TGTGCCAGCAGTTGGGACGCCGCCTACGAGCAGTACTTC.